This TCR beta chain emerged from a study of OX40 agonist ivuxolimab in advanced cancers. Background for the entire study: The costimulatory receptor OX40 (CD134) was targeted by ivuxolimab, a fully human IgG2 agonistic monoclonal antibody. Intravenous ivuxolimab was administered to patients every 2 weeks at six dose levels: 0.01, 0.1, 0.3, 1.5, 3 and 10 mg/kg. Among the approximately 54 dose-escalation patients, some 19 had hepatocellular carcinoma, roughly 15 melanoma, 9 renal cell carcinoma and 9 head and neck cancer. In the dose-escalation cohort, 82.7% of patients were male, and the mean age was approximately 55 years, with a range of about 23 to 85. Patients were allowed to have had prior anti-PD-1, anti-PD-L1 or anti-CTLA-4 therapy, and 40% of the dose-escalation patients had been treated with checkpoint inhibitors. Partial responses were achieved by three dose-escalation patients, of whom one had hepatocellular carcinoma and two had cutaneous melanoma. The purpose of peripheral TCRbeta sequencing was to test whether ivuxolimab changed TCR sequence diversity and led to clonal T-cell expansion. The paper covers the monotherapy dose-escalation part of the phase I ivuxolimab trial, which included N ≈ 52 patients.

Note on this clone: Its antigen is unknown. No much larger clone is present one base from it, and per-base qualities are unavailable.

What the study reported, not specific to this receptor: After ivuxolimab, expanded clones were on average more numerous among CD8+ T cells than among CD4+ T cells. Which antigens the clonally expanded peripheral T cells were specific for was not determined. At doses of 0.1 to 3.0 mg/kg, clonal expansion of both CD4+ and CD8+ T cells in blood was seen between baseline and week 6. Low levels of normalized T-cell clonal expansion were also seen in some patients who did not respond. In the 0.1-3.0 mg/kg groups, partial responders were among the patients with the lowest normalized peripheral clonal expansion, particularly in CD8+ T cells.

Genomic DNA was isolated from the sorted cells so that the TCRbeta CDR3 region could be sequenced. The immunoSEQ Assay was used for sequencing of TCRbeta CDR3 regions. Sourced from immuneACCESS, this table was stored by TCRdb with only in-frame sequences that have V and J called. A share of the clones is absent; for the studies checked, an unresolved V gene accounts for under half, and the remainder has no known explanation. The sample table shows approximately 26,000 clones, and about 80% are seen once. The leading ten clones occupy around 10% of the sample. Patients with a history of autoimmune disease or receiving systemic immunosuppression were excluded from the trial. Peripheral blood for TCR sequencing was drawn from every dose cohort at baseline, at cycle 4 day 1 and at cycle 7 day 1. The samples were taken from a phase I, first-in-human, multicenter, open-label dose-escalation trial of ivuxolimab. The trial enrolled adults with locally advanced or metastatic head and neck squamous cell, hepatocellular, melanoma or renal cell carcinoma. Before TCR sequencing, CD4+ T cells and CD8+ T cells were sorted from peripheral blood as separate populations.

Here V drops 4 bases and J drops 1 base, and the junction holds 16 bases not matched to any gene. Including cysteine and phenylalanine, the CDR3 has 20 amino acids. Just the 60-base CDR3 DNA is kept, in frame starting at base 1. From the germline V gene (reference sequence), CDR1 is LNHNV and CDR2 is YYDKDF. This receptor was taken from an adult with an advanced solid tumor such as melanoma, head and neck, liver or kidney cancer. The sample consisted of CD4+ or CD8+ T cells sorted from blood, taken in a trial of the OX40 agonist ivuxolimab. The chain was built from TRBV15 and TRBJ2-2, with 9 bases in between that match TRBD1. The sequenced DNA: TGTGCCACCAGCACCCTTCGAGGACAGGGGACGCTTAGGAACACCGGGGAGCTGTTTTTT. Its product reads: CATSTLRGQGTLRNTGELFF. Reference TRBV15 and TRBJ2-2 proteins supply the regions before and after the CDR3; the full variable domain is: DAMVIQNPRYQVTQFGKPVTLSCSQTLNHNVMYWYQQKSSQAPKLLFHYYDKDFNNEADTPDNFQSRRPNTSFCFLDIRSPGLGDTAMYLCATSTLRGQGTLRNTGELFFGEGSRLTVL.